This T cell receptor (beta chain) emerged from a study of response to subunit inactivated influenza vaccine. This clonotype has more than one count but fewer than ten. MiXCR, run by TCRdb on the RT-PCR reads, gives a single entry per CDR3 protein. The table records just under 550,000 distinct CDR3 sequences, roughly a quarter of them present only once. The sample was also linked to a second study, of T cells expressing NK-cell markers. That paper adds: In generating TCR beta cDNA, 5'RACE template switching with UMIs was used. Whether expanded NKG2C+ T cell clones were HCMV-specific remained unclear.

The sample in question was CD4+ T cells sorted from PBMCs, obtained 11 to 12 days after vaccination. This clonotype originated in a man in his fifties who received an inactivated influenza vaccine.

In DNA, the CDR3 is TGTGCCAGCAGTGAACGGGGAATCTCCTACGAGCAGTACTTC. Translation gives CASSERGISYEQYF. The J gene is TRBJ2-7, the V gene TRBV7-2; D is perhaps TRBD2 (5 bases). The V gene lost 6 bases and the J gene lost 0 bases, with 12 bases spanning the gap. The CDR3 runs 14 residues. Germline V gene sequence: CDR1 SGHTA, CDR2 FQGNSA.